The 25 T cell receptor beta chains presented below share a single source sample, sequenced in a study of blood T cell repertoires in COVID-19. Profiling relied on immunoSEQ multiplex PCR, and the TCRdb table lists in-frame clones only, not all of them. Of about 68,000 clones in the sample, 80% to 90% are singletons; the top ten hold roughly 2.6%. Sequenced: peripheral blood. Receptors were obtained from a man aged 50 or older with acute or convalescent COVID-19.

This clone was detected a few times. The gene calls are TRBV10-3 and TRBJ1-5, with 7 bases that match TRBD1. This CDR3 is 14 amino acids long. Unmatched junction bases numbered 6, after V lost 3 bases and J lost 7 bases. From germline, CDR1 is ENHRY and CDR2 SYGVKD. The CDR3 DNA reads TGTGCCATCAGTGATACCCCAGGGGGACAGCCCCAGCATTTT. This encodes CAISDTPGGQPQHF.

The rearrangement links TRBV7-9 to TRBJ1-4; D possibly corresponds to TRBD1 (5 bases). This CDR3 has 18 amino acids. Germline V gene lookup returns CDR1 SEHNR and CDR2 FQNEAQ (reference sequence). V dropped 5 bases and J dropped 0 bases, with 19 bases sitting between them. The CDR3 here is CASSLRSGEPTTNEKLFF. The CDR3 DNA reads TGTGCCAGCAGCCTACGGTCGGGGGAACCGACAACTAATGAAAAACTGTTTTTT.

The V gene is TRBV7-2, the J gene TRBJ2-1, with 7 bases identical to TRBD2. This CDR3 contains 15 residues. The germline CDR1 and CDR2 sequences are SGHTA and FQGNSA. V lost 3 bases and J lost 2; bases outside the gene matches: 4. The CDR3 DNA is TGTGCCAGCAGCTTCAAGGCGGGAGCCTACAATGAGCAGTTCTTC. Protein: CASSFKAGAYNEQFF.

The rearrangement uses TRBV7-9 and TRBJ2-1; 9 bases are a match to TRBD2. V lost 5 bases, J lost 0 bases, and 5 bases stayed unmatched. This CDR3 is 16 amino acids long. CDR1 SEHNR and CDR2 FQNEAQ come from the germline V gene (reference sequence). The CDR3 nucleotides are TGTGCCAGCAGCGAAGGTAGCGGGAGCTCCTACAATGAGCAGTTCTTC. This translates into CASSEGSGSSYNEQFF.

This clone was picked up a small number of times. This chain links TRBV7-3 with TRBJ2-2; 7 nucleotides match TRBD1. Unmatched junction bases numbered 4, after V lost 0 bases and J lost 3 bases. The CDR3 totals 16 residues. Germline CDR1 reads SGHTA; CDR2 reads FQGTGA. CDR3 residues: CASSLTGGAYTGELFF. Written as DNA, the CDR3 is TGTGCCAGCAGCTTAACAGGGGGCGCTTACACCGGGGAGCTGTTTTTT.

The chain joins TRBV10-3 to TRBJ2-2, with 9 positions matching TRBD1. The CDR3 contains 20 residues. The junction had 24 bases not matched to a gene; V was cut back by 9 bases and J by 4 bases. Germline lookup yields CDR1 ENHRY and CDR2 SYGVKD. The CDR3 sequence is CAISALGGQGIGMSTGELFF. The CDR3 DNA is TGTGCCATATCTGCGCTCGGGGGACAGGGCATCGGAATGAGCACCGGGGAGCTGTTTTTT.

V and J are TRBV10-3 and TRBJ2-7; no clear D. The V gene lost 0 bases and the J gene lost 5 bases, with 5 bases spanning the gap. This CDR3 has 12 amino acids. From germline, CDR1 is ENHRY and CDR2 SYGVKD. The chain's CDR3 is CAISESIHEQYF. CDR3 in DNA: TGTGCCATCAGTGAGTCCATCCACGAGCAGTACTTC.

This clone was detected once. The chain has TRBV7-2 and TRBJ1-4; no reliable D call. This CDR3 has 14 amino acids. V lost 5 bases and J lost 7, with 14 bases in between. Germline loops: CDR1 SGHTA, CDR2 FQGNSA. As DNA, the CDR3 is TGTGCCAGCAGCCGCGACAATGGTAGTGAAAAACTGTTTTTT. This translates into CASSRDNGSEKLFF. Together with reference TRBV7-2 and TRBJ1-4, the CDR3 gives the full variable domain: GAGVSQSPSNKVTEKGKDVELRCDPISGHTALYWYRQSLGQGLEFLIYFQGNSAPDKSGLPSDRFSAERTGGSVSTLTIQRTQQEDSAVYLCASSRDNGSEKLFFGSGTQLSVL.

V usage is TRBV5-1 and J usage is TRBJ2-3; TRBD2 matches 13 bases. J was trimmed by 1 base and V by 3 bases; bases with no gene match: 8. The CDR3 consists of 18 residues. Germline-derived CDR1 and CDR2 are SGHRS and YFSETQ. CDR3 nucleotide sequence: TGCGCCAGCAGCTGGAGGACTAGCGGGAGACCTGGCACAGATACGCAGTATTTT. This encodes CASSWRTSGRPGTDTQYF.

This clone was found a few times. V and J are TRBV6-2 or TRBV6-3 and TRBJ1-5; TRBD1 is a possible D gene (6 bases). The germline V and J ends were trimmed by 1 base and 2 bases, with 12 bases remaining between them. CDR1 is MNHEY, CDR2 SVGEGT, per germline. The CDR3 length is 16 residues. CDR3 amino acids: CASSYWARGGNQPQHF. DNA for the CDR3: TGTGCCAGCAGTTACTGGGCCAGGGGAGGCAATCAGCCCCAGCATTTT.

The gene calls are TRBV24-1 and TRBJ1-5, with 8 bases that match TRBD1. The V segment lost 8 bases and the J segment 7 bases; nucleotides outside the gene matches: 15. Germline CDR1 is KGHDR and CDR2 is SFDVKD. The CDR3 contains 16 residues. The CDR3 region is CATISRQGKSLQPQHF. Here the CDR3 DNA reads TGTGCCACCATTAGCCGACAGGGGAAATCTTTACAGCCCCAGCATTTT.

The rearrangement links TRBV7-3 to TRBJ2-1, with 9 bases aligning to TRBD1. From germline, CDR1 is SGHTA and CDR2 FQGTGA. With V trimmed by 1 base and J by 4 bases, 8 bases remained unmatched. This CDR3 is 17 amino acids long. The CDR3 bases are TGTGCCAGCAGCTTAAGAGCCGGACAGGGGTTTTACAATGAGCAGTTCTTC. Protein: CASSLRAGQGFYNEQFF.

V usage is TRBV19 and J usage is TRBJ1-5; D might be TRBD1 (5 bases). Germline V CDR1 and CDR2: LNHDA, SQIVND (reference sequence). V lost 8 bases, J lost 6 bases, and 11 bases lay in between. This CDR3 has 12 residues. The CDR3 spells CASAPGGQPQHF. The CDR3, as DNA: TGTGCCAGTGCGCCGGGGGGTCAGCCCCAGCATTTT.

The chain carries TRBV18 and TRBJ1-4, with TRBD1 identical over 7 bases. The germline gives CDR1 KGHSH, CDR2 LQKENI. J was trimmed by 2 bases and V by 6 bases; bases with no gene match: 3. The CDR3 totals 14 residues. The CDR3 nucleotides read TGTGCCAGCTCGCTACAGGGGACTAATGAAAAACTGTTTTTT. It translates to CASSLQGTNEKLFF.

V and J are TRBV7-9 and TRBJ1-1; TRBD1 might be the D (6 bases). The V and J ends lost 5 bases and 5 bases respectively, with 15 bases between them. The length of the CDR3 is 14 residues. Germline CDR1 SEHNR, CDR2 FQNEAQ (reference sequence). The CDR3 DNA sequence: TGTGCCAGCAGCATACAGGGTAGAAGGACTGAAGCTTTCTTT. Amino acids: CASSIQGRRTEAFF.

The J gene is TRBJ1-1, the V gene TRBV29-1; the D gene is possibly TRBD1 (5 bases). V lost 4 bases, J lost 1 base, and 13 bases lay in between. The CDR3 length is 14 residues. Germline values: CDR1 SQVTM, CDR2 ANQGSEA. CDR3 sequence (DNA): TGCAGCGTTGTCAGGGCGTTCCCGAACACTGAAGCTTTCTTT. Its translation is CSVVRAFPNTEAFF. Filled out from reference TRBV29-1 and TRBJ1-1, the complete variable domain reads SAVISQKPSRDICQRGTSLTIQCQVDSQVTMMFWYRQQPGQSLTLIATANQGSEATYESGFVIDKFPISRPNLTFSTLTVSNMSPEDSSIYLCSVVRAFPNTEAFFGQGTRLTVV.

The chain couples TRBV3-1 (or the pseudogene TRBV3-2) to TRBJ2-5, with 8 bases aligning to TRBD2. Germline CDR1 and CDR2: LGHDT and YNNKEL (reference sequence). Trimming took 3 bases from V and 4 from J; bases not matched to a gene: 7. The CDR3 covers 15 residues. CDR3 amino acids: CASSQFSGMGETQYF. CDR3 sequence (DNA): TGTGCCAGCAGCCAGTTTAGCGGGATGGGAGAGACCCAGTACTTC.

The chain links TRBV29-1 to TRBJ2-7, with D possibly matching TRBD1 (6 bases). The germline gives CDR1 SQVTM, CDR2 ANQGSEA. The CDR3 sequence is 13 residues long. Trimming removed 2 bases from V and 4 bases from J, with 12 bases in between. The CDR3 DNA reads TGCAGCGTTGAATTCGGGACACCATACGAGCAGTACTTC. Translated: CSVEFGTPYEQYF.

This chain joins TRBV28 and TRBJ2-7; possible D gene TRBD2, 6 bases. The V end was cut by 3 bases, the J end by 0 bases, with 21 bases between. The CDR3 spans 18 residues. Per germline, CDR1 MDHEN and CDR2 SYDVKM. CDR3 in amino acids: CASSLLSKGLGSSYEQYF. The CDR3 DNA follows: TGTGCCAGCAGTTTGTTGAGCAAGGGACTCGGAAGCTCCTACGAGCAGTACTTC.

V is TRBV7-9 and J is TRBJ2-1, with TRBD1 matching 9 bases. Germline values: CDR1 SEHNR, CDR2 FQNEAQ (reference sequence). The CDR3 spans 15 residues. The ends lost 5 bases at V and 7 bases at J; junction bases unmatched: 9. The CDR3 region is CASSTRQGGLNEQFF. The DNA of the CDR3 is TGTGCCAGCAGCACTCGACAGGGGGGGTTGAATGAGCAGTTCTTC.

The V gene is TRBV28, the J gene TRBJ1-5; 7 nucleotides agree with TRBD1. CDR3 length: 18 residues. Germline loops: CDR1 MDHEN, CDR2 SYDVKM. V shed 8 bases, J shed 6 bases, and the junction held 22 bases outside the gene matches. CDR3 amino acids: CASFSGLGGTRSGQPQHF. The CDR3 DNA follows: TGTGCCAGCTTCTCGGGGCTAGGGGGCACAAGGTCGGGTCAGCCCCAGCATTTT. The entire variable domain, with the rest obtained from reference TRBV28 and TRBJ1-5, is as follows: DVKVTQSSRYLVKRTGEKVFLECVQDMDHENMFWYRQDPGLGLRLIYFSYDVKMKEKGDIPEGYSVSREKKERFSLILESASTNQTSMYLCASFSGLGGTRSGQPQHFGDGTRLSIL.

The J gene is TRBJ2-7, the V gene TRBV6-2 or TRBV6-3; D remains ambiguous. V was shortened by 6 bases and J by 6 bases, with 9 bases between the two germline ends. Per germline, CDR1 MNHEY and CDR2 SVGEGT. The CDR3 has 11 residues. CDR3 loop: CASSSNTEQYF. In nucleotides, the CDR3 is TGTGCCAGCAGCTCAAACACCGAGCAGTACTTC.

This CDR3 is CASRHGSGRRGTQYF. DNA of the CDR3: TGTGCCAGCAGACATGGTAGCGGGAGGCGAGGTACGCAGTATTTT. The chain recombines TRBV2 with TRBJ2-3, with 10 bases aligning to TRBD2. Germline V gene data show CDR1 as SNHLY and CDR2 as FYNNEI. Trimming removed 6 bases from V and 8 bases from J; junction bases left unmatched: 11. This CDR3 contains 15 residues.

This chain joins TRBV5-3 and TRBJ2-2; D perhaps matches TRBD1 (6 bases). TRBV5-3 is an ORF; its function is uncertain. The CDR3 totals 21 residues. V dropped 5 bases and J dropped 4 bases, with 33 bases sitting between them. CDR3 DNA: TGTGCCAGAAGGCCAACCCGGAAACCACTCCAGGGGTCTGCGGTCACCGGGGAGCTGTTTTTT. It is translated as CARRPTRKPLQGSAVTGELFF.

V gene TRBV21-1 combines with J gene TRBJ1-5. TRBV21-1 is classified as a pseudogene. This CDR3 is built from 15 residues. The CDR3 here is CASSKTGVSNQPQHF. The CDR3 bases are TGTGCCAGCAGCAAAACCGGGGTTAGTAATCAGCCCCAGCATTTT.